The rows below give T cell receptor beta chains drawn from one sample of a study of tumor-infiltrating lymphocytes in localized non-small cell lung cancer. Sequencing was performed with immunoSEQ multiplex PCR; in TCRdb, only in-frame clones are kept and a portion is missing. The sample lists about 3,000 clones, more than 35% occurring once. The specimen was uninvolved lung tissue not adjacent to the tumor. Receptors were obtained from a human donor with non-small cell lung cancer. Each CDR3 is given without its conserved first and last residue. A D gene is named only where the DNA matches it firmly. Clone size is given for some rows only: seen once, a few or many times, or a class if the clone is expanded.

d_gene: TRBD2
abundance: few
j_gene: TRBJ2-2
v_gene: TRBV5-1
CDR3aa: ASSPTSGGSGELF

d_gene: NA
abundance: few
j_gene: TRBJ1-1
v_gene: TRBV19
CDR3aa: ASSIGAGRMNTEAF

d_gene: NA
abundance: few
j_gene: TRBJ2-7
v_gene: TRBV19
CDR3aa: ASSISTGRYEQY

d_gene: NA
abundance: few
j_gene: TRBJ2-5
v_gene: TRBV6-5
CDR3aa: ASSSRRGEETQY

d_gene: NA
abundance: medium-sized
j_gene: TRBJ1-5
v_gene: TRBV4-1
CDR3aa: ASSQAWTGQQPQH

d_gene: NA
abundance: few
j_gene: TRBJ1-4
v_gene: TRBV30
CDR3aa: AWSVRGTGNEKLF

d_gene: TRBD1
abundance: medium-sized
j_gene: TRBJ1-6
v_gene: TRBV6-5
CDR3aa: ASSYEGQGSPLH

d_gene: TRBD1
abundance: few
j_gene: TRBJ2-5
v_gene: TRBV11-2
CDR3aa: ASSLVGQGALQETQY

d_gene: TRBD1
abundance: few
j_gene: TRBJ1-1
v_gene: TRBV15
CDR3aa: ATSSQGVPQF

d_gene: TRBD2
abundance: NA
j_gene: TRBJ2-7
v_gene: TRBV27
CDR3aa: ASSVYGGGNYEQY

d_gene: NA
abundance: few
j_gene: TRBJ2-7
v_gene: TRBV29-1
CDR3aa: SVRQRTYEQY

d_gene: NA
abundance: NA
j_gene: TRBJ1-1
v_gene: TRBV25-1
CDR3aa: ASTWGGQVREAF

d_gene: NA
abundance: NA
j_gene: TRBJ2-1
v_gene: TRBV30
CDR3aa: AWSVSGMLNNEQF

d_gene: NA
abundance: few
j_gene: TRBJ2-2
v_gene: TRBV6-5
CDR3aa: ASSPLVPGELF

d_gene: NA
abundance: NA
j_gene: TRBJ2-3
v_gene: TRBV4-1
CDR3aa: ASSHYAGSTDTQY